This T cell receptor (beta chain) came from a study of blood T cell repertoires in COVID-19. The table came from immunoSEQ multiplex PCR; TCRdb's copy has only in-frame clones and leaves some out. The profile shows some 230,000 clones, roughly 80% of them singletons. Individuals drawn from under 30 US areas were roughly 18 to 95 years old. This CDR3 contains 11 residues. Germline V gene lookup returns CDR1 DFQATT and CDR2 SNEGSKA (reference sequence). Trimming took off 4 bases at V and 1 base at J, with 4 bases between the two ends. The source of this sequence is a woman in her thirties or forties with acute COVID-19. The gene calls are TRBV20-1 and TRBJ1-2; no clear D. The specimen sequenced was PBMCs or T cells enriched from blood (not recorded which). The CDR3 loop is CSATVNYGYTF. CDR3 in DNA: TGCAGTGCTACAGTTAACTATGGCTACACCTTC.